The 13 T cell receptor beta chains below were found in one sample sequenced in a study of cytomegalovirus exposure and HLA in healthy donors. Use of 60 Vbeta and 13 Jbeta primers characterized the PCR. The protocol was immunoSEQ multiplex PCR, while the TCRdb copy is restricted to in-frame clones and leaves out a portion. The repertoire holds about 160,000 clones, about 80% seen once, with roughly 2% in the top ten. The sample comprised PBMCs. The receptors derive from a man aged 50 to 60 in good health and CMV-seropositive.

The chain is built from TRBV5-5 and TRBJ1-5; possibly TRBD1 for D (5 bases). V was cut by 2 bases and J by 0 bases, with 9 bases left in between. This CDR3 is 15 amino acids long. The V gene's germline CDR1 is SGHKS and CDR2 YYEKEE (reference sequence). CDR3 nucleotide sequence: TGTGCCAGCAGCTTTACAGGTAATAGCAATCAGCCCCAGCATTTT. Protein: CASSFTGNSNQPQHF.

The chain carries TRBV6-5 and TRBJ2-7; TRBD2 might be the D (5 bases). The V end was cut by 2 bases, the J end by 3 bases, with 14 bases between. Germline V lookup: CDR1 MNHEY, CDR2 SVGAGI. The CDR3 consists of 15 residues. The CDR3 nucleotides are TGTGCCAGCAGTTACACGAGGGTAAAGGTCTACGAGCAGTACTTC. This translates into CASSYTRVKVYEQYF.

The chain is built from TRBV4-2 and TRBJ1-4; possibly TRBD1 for D (5 bases). V gave up 0 bases and J gave up 12 bases, with 14 bases separating them. The CDR3 extends over 14 amino acids. Germline V CDR1 and CDR2: LGHNA, YNFKEQ. CDR3 bases: TGTGCCAGCAGCCAAGATCGCGTAGGGGAAGAACTGTTTTTT. It translates to CASSQDRVGEELFF.

This chain joins TRBV5-6 and TRBJ2-7, with TRBD2 matching over 10 bases. The V and J ends lost 1 base and 0 bases, in that order; junction bases with no gene match: 7. Looked up from germline, CDR1 is SGHDT and CDR2 is YYEEEE. This CDR3 is built from 17 residues. CDR3 sequence: CASSLFRGLAVSYEQYF. Here the CDR3 DNA reads TGTGCCAGCAGCTTGTTCCGAGGACTAGCGGTCTCCTACGAGCAGTACTTC.

The chain employs TRBV27 and TRBJ2-7, with a weak D call TRBD2 (5 bases). There are 15 residues in the CDR3. With 5 bases removed from V and 0 bases from J, the gap between germline ends came to 14 bases. Germline lookup yields CDR1 MNHEY and CDR2 SMNVEV (reference sequence). Here the CDR3 reads CASSTARGSSYEQYF. The CDR3 DNA sequence: TGTGCCAGCAGTACCGCCCGGGGAAGCTCCTACGAGCAGTACTTC.

This rearrangement joins TRBV7-2 to TRBJ2-1; 11 bases are a match to TRBD2. CDR1 is SGHTA and CDR2 is FQGNSA in the germline V gene. Germline trimming cut 7 bases from V and 4 bases from J; bases unmatched to any gene: 6. The CDR3 has 15 residues. CDR3 DNA: TGTGCCAGCACCCCACTAGCGGGGGTTTACAATGAGCAGTTCTTC. Residues: CASTPLAGVYNEQFF.

This sequence joins TRBV5-1 and TRBJ1-1; no definite D call. V lost 0 bases to trimming and J lost 3 bases, with 12 bases between them. This CDR3 is 15 amino acids long. CDR1 SGHRS and CDR2 YFSETQ come from the germline V gene. The DNA of the CDR3 is TGCGCCAGCAGCTTGGAAGTGGGAGTCGACACTGAAGCTTTCTTT. Encoded protein: CASSLEVGVDTEAFF.

This clone appeared a few times. The chain joins TRBV19 to TRBJ1-1; 7 bases fit TRBD1. This CDR3 spans 13 amino acids. The V and J ends lost 8 bases and 5 bases, in that order; junction bases with no gene match: 8. The germline V gene encodes CDR1 LNHDA and CDR2 SQIVND (reference sequence). CDR3 nucleotides: TGTGCCAGTTCCGACACAGGGGTGACTGAAGCTTTCTTT. This encodes CASSDTGVTEAFF.

The chain has TRBV27 and TRBJ2-1; D is unclear. V was cut by 5 bases and J by 9 bases, with 11 bases left in between. Germline lookup yields CDR1 MNHEY and CDR2 SMNVEV (reference sequence). The CDR3 spans 12 residues. The DNA of the CDR3 is TGTGCCAGCAGTCGAATCGGTCTTGAGCAGTTCTTC. Amino acids: CASSRIGLEQFF.

The gene calls are TRBV19 and TRBJ1-1; 7 nucleotides agree with TRBD1. V lost 3 bases to trimming and J lost 0 bases; unmatched junction nucleotides: 7. Germline V gene lookup returns CDR1 LNHDA and CDR2 SQIVND (reference sequence). The CDR3 is 16 amino acids. CDR3 sequence: CASSIPTGMMNTEAFF. The CDR3 nucleotides read TGTGCCAGTAGTATCCCGACAGGGATGATGAACACTGAAGCTTTCTTT.

The chain has TRBV2 and TRBJ2-1; 12 positions agree with TRBD2. The CDR3 extends over 18 amino acids. Germline V gives CDR1 SNHLY, CDR2 FYNNEI. The J segment lost 4 bases and the V segment lost 4 bases, leaving 11 bases of the junction unmatched. The CDR3 nucleotides are TGTGCCAGCAGTGCTCGACCGTTACTAGCGGGGGGATACAATGAGCAGTTCTTC. It is translated as CASSARPLLAGGYNEQFF.

CDR3 amino acids: CASSASDRGTEAFF. The CDR3 nucleotides are TGCGCCAGCAGCGCCAGCGACAGGGGGACTGAAGCTTTCTTT. The chain links TRBV4-3 to TRBJ1-1; 9 bases match TRBD1. With V trimmed by 5 bases and J by 5 bases, 6 bases remained unmatched. Per germline, CDR1 LGHNA and CDR2 YSLEER. The CDR3 sequence is 14 residues long.

This clone occurred once. One end of the junction is discordant with germline, which a read error may explain. This rearrangement joins TRBV4-1 to TRBJ2-1; 10 nucleotides match TRBD2. CDR1 and CDR2 from the germline V gene are MGHRA and YSYEKL. This CDR3 is built from 15 residues. The CDR3 nucleotides read TGTGCCAGCAGCCAAGCGGGGGGGCCGGGGGATGAGCAGTTCTTC. It codes for CASSQAGGPGDEQFF.